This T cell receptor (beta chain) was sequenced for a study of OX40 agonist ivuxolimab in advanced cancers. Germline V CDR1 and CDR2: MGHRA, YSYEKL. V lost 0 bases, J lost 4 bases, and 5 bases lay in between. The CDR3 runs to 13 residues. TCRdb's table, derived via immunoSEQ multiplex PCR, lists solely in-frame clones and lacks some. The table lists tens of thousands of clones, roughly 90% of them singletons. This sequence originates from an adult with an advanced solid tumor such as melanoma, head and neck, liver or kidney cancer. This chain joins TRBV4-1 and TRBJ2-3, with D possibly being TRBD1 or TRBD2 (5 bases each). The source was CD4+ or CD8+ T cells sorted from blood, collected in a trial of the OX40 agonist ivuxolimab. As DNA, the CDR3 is TGCGCCAGCAGCCAAGAGGGGGCAGATACGCAGTATTTT. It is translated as CASSQEGADTQYF.